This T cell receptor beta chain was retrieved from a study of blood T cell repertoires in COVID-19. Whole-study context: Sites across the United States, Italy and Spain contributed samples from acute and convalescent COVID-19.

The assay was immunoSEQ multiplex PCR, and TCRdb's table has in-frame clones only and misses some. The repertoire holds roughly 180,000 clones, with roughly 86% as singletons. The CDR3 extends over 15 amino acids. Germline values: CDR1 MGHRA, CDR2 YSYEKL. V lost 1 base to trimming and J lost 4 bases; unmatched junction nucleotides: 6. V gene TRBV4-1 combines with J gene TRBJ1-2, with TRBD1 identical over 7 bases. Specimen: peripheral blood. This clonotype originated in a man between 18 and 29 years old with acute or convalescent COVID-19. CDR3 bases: TGCGCCAGCAGCCAAGTCTCCAGGGGGGCCTATGGCTACACCTTC. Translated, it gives CASSQVSRGAYGYTF.